Listed here are 10 T cell receptor beta chains from one sample, sequenced in a study of T-cell reconstitution after alpha-beta-depleted transplantation in children. Unique molecular identifiers tagged the TCRbeta library. TCRdb ran MiXCR on the PCR reads and lists one entry per CDR3 protein. The sample carries 230,000 or so distinct CDR3 sequences, about 8.8% recorded once. Source: PBMCs from the stem cell graft donor, taken from the stem cell graft. All receptors derive from a human donor who donated a stem cell graft to a child with SCID.

At least ten counts were recorded for this clonotype. The J gene is TRBJ1-1, the V gene TRBV12-3 or TRBV12-4; a weak D match, TRBD1 (6 bases). CDR3 length: 15 amino acids. V was shortened by 2 bases and J by 0 bases, with 10 bases between the two germline ends. The CDR3 loop reads CASSLRTVMNTEAFF. DNA of the CDR3: TGTGCCAGCAGTTTACGGACAGTCATGAACACTGAAGCTTTCTTT.

Notes on this clonotype: Since a much larger clone is just one base distant, this may be a read error. The chain combines TRBV12-3 or TRBV12-4 with TRBJ1-3; TRBD1 agrees at 8 bases. There are 14 residues in the CDR3. V lost 8 bases and J lost 2; bases outside the gene matches: 5. CDR3 nucleotide sequence: TGTGCCAGCCCTCAGGGGGCCACTGGAAACACCATATATTTT. This codes for CASPQGATGNTIYF.

This clonotype was recorded at least ten times. The rearrangement links TRBV7-9 to TRBJ2-5, with 8 bases fitting TRBD1. The V gene's germline CDR1 is SEHNR and CDR2 FQNEAQ (reference sequence). Trimming cost V 6 bases and J 4 bases; bases outside gene matches: 16. This CDR3 region has 17 residues. The CDR3 loop is CASSQHSRGQDGETQYF. CDR3 sequence (DNA): TGTGCCAGCAGTCAACATTCCAGGGGGCAGGATGGAGAGACCCAGTACTTC.

Many counts were recorded for this clonotype. The chain carries TRBV19 and TRBJ1-1; 10 nucleotides match TRBD1. Trimming took 7 bases from V and 7 from J; bases not matched to a gene: 9. There are 14 residues in the CDR3. The germline gives CDR1 LNHDA, CDR2 SQIVND (reference sequence). CDR3 sequence: CASMRDRGWDEAFF. CDR3 nucleotides: TGTGCCAGTATGCGGGACAGGGGTTGGGATGAAGCTTTCTTT.

This clonotype was seen more than once but under ten times. This chain links TRBV20-1 with TRBJ1-4; D is uncertain. The CDR3 has 14 amino acids. The V gene's germline CDR1 is DFQATT and CDR2 SNEGSKA (reference sequence). The V and J ends lost 1 base and 4 bases respectively, with 10 bases between them. Written as DNA, the CDR3 is TGCAGTGCTAGAGTCCGGAACGGTAATGAAAAACTGTTTTTT. Amino acid sequence: CSARVRNGNEKLFF.

This clonotype was seen ten or more times. This chain uses TRBV7-2 with TRBJ1-2; 9 bases align to TRBD1. CDR1 and CDR2 from the germline V gene are SGHTA and FQGNSA. This CDR3 comprises 15 residues. The ends lost 3 bases at V and 3 bases at J; junction bases unmatched: 5. CDR3 nucleotide sequence: TGTGCCAGCAGCTTGGTACAGGGGGCCGACTATGGCTACACCTTC. Translation gives CASSLVQGADYGYTF.

This clonotype was seen ten or more times. This chain joins TRBV5-1 and TRBJ1-1, with TRBD1 matching 9 bases. This CDR3 region has 13 residues. Germline V gives CDR1 SGHRS, CDR2 YFSETQ. The junction had 7 bases not matched to a gene; V was cut back by 2 bases and J by 11 bases. CDR3 in amino acids: CASSLRTGEEAFF. The CDR3 DNA follows: TGCGCCAGCAGCTTACGGACAGGGGAGGAGGCTTTCTTT.

This clonotype came up many times. V usage is TRBV12-3 or TRBV12-4 and J usage is TRBJ2-1, with TRBD2 as a possible D gene (5 bases). The CDR3 is 13 residues long. V lost 2 bases and J lost 10, with 12 bases in between. The CDR3 nucleotides read TGTGCCAGCAGTTTAATCCGGGATCGGGAGCAGTTCTTC. It yields the protein CASSLIRDREQFF.

Ten or more counts support this clonotype. The rearrangement joins TRBV7-3 to TRBJ2-5; TRBD2 aligns across 14 bases. The length of the CDR3 is 17 residues. Germline CDR1 reads SGHTA; CDR2 reads FQGTGA. Trimming cost V 5 bases and J 2 bases; bases outside gene matches: 7. The CDR3 is CASSPVGLAGGQETQYF. CDR3 in DNA: TGTGCCAGCAGCCCAGTTGGACTAGCGGGGGGTCAAGAGACCCAGTACTTC.

Many counts were recorded for this clonotype. V is TRBV24-1 and J is TRBJ2-3, with 10 bases fitting TRBD2. The V segment lost 5 bases and the J segment 3 bases; nucleotides outside the gene matches: 7. CDR3 length: 16 amino acids. CDR1 and CDR2 from the germline V gene are KGHDR and SFDVKD. This CDR3 is CATSVGSGGTTDTQYF. CDR3 nucleotides: TGTGCCACCAGTGTGGGTAGCGGGGGGACGACAGATACGCAGTATTTT.